The 8 T cell receptor beta chains reported below all come from one sample, sequenced in a study of blood T cell repertoires in COVID-19. TCRdb's table, derived via immunoSEQ multiplex PCR, lists solely in-frame clones and lacks some. In the table there are under 350,000 clones, 85% to 90% of which are singletons. Sequenced sample: PBMCs or T cells enriched from blood (not recorded which). Receptors were obtained from a man aged 25 to 40 who had recovered from COVID-19.

The CDR3 nucleotides read TGTGCCAGCAGCCCCCCGGGGAGACTATTCTACGAGCAGTACTTC. Its translation: CASSPPGRLFYEQYF. The chain recombines TRBV7-2 with TRBJ2-7; maybe TRBD2 (5 bases). The ends were cut back, 5 bases at V and 3 bases at J, with 17 bases in the middle. Germline CDR1 SGHTA, CDR2 FQGNSA. The CDR3 is 15 amino acids.

The chain carries TRBV2 and TRBJ1-6; a possible D gene is TRBD1 (5 bases). CDR3 length equals 23 residues. V was cut by 1 base and J by 0 bases, with 28 bases left in between. Germline V gene data show CDR1 as SNHLY and CDR2 as FYNNEI. CDR3 nucleotide sequence: TGTGCCAGCAGTGAAGAAGGAGGGACTTTCGAAATTCTATGGTCCTCCTATAATTCACCCCTCCACTTT. This gives the protein CASSEEGGTFEILWSSYNSPLHF.

V gene TRBV5-4 combines with J gene TRBJ2-5, with D perhaps matching TRBD2 (6 bases). The germline V gene has CDR1 SGHNT and CDR2 YYREEE (reference sequence). This CDR3 comprises 15 residues. With 2 bases removed from V and 5 bases from J, the gap between germline ends came to 16 bases. CDR3 in amino acids: CASSLFAGPGETQYF. CDR3 bases: TGTGCCAGCAGCTTATTTGCGGGGCCGGGTGAGACCCAGTACTTC. The full variable domain, in which reference TRBV5-4 and TRBJ2-5 provide the parts outside the CDR3, is ETGVTQSPTHLIKTRGQQVTLRCSSQSGHNTVSWYQQALGQGPQFIFQYYREEENGRGNFPPRFSGLQFPNYSSELNVNALELDDSALYLCASSLFAGPGETQYFGPGTRLLVL.

This rearrangement joins TRBV18 to TRBJ1-4; 8 bases align to TRBD1. The CDR3 runs 17 residues. V shed 2 bases, J shed 1 base, and the junction held 6 bases outside the gene matches. Germline V gene sequence: CDR1 KGHSH, CDR2 LQKENI. For the CDR3, the DNA is TGTGCCAGCTCACCAGTGACAGGGGCTGGAACTAATGAAAAACTGTTTTTT. This gives the protein CASSPVTGAGTNEKLFF.

The J gene is TRBJ2-3, the V gene TRBV10-2, with 14 bases identical to TRBD2. The V segment lost 5 bases and the J segment 3 bases; nucleotides outside the gene matches: 10. There are 18 residues in the CDR3. Germline assignment: CDR1 WSHSY and CDR2 SAAADI. The CDR3: CASSTTRLAGGPTDTQYF. The CDR3 nucleotides read TGCGCCAGCAGTACCACCCGACTAGCGGGAGGGCCTACAGATACGCAGTATTTT.

The chain employs TRBV7-8 and TRBJ1-6, with a tentative D call TRBD1 (5 bases). V was pared by 6 bases and J by 1 base, with 16 bases between. Germline CDR1 SGHVS, CDR2 FQNEAQ. CDR3 length: 17 residues. CDR3 sequence reads: CASSWARVKSYNSPLHF. In DNA form, the CDR3 reads TGTGCCAGCAGTTGGGCCAGGGTGAAGTCCTATAATTCACCCCTCCACTTT.

As DNA, the CDR3 is TGTGCCAGCCGCGGGGACAGGACAGGGAGCTCCTACGAGCAGTACTTC. This translates into CASRGDRTGSSYEQYF. The chain recombines TRBV2 with TRBJ2-7, with 8 bases matching TRBD1. The CDR3 runs to 16 residues. J was trimmed by 0 bases and V by 8 bases; bases with no gene match: 12. Germline V gene lookup returns CDR1 SNHLY and CDR2 FYNNEI.

As DNA, the CDR3 is TGTGCCAGTAGTATTCGGGGGGCAGGAAGGGACGAGCAGTACTTC. It yields the protein CASSIRGAGRDEQYF. The chain couples TRBV19 to TRBJ2-7, with D perhaps matching TRBD2 (7 bases). Germline V gene sequence: CDR1 LNHDA, CDR2 SQIVND (reference sequence). The CDR3 consists of 15 residues. Deletions cut 3 bases from V and 5 bases from J, with 17 bases between.